These 30 T cell receptor beta chains share one sample of origin, sequenced in a study of blood T cell repertoires in COVID-19. The assay was immunoSEQ multiplex PCR, and TCRdb's table has in-frame clones only and misses some. The repertoire holds about 180,000 clones, with 80% to 90% as singletons. The sequenced material came from PBMCs or T cells enriched from blood (not recorded which). These receptors were taken from a man in his forties or fifties who had recovered from COVID-19.

CDR3 region: CASTDGQGHGYTF. CDR3 in DNA: TGCGCCAGCACCGATGGACAGGGCCATGGCTACACCTTC. The gene calls are TRBV5-1 and TRBJ1-2, with 8 positions matching TRBD1. The V segment lost 6 bases and the J segment 6 bases; nucleotides outside the gene matches: 7. Germline-derived CDR1 and CDR2 are SGHRS and YFSETQ. CDR3 size: 13 residues.

This chain joins TRBV5-1 and TRBJ2-3; tentative D call: TRBD1 (6 bases). Between the trimmed V and J ends, which lost 4 bases and 4 bases, there was a span of 13 bases. CDR3 length: 14 amino acids. The germline V gene encodes CDR1 SGHRS and CDR2 YFSETQ. In DNA, the CDR3 is TGCGCCAGCAGCAGGGGGACCACGTCAGATACGCAGTATTTT. Translated: CASSRGTTSDTQYF.

The rearrangement links TRBV30 to TRBJ2-2; D call uncertain. V lost 5 bases and J lost 7, with 8 bases in between. Germline V gene lookup returns CDR1 GTSNPN and CDR2 SVGIG (reference sequence). The CDR3 is 11 amino acids. CDR3 coding DNA: TGTGCCTGGCAGTTCCTCGGGGAGCTGTTTTTT. Residues: CAWQFLGELFF.

The chain combines TRBV3-1 (or the pseudogene TRBV3-2) with TRBJ2-1; 15 positions agree with TRBD2. This CDR3 is 16 amino acids long. Germline CDR1 LGHDT, CDR2 YNNKEL (reference sequence). V was pared by 5 bases and J by 4 bases, with 3 bases of the junction left unmatched. CDR3 DNA: TGTGCCAGCAGCTCGGGGACTAGCGGGGGGTACAATGAGCAGTTCTTC. As protein: CASSSGTSGGYNEQFF.

The chain recombines TRBV5-4 with TRBJ2-5; a weak D match, TRBD1 (5 bases). In germline, CDR1 is SGHNT, CDR2 YYREEE (reference sequence). The length of the CDR3 is 14 residues. The V end lost 5 bases, the J end lost 1 base, and 12 bases lay between the germline ends. The CDR3 DNA reads as TGTGCCAGCAGTTTCGGACACCCCCAAGAGACCCAGTACTTC. Its translation is CASSFGHPQETQYF.

The chain couples TRBV10-3 to TRBJ1-1; TRBD1 agrees at 10 bases. V gave up 4 bases and J gave up 2 bases; unmatched junction bases: 1. This CDR3 comprises 14 residues. Per germline, CDR1 ENHRY and CDR2 SYGVKD. CDR3 DNA sequence: TGTGCCATCAGTGCGACAGGGGGCAACACTGAAGCTTTCTTT. This sequence encodes CAISATGGNTEAFF.

This clone was found a few times. V usage is TRBV27 and J usage is TRBJ1-4; D is uncertain. V was cut by 6 bases and J by 4 bases, with 9 bases left in between. The germline V gene encodes CDR1 MNHEY and CDR2 SMNVEV (reference sequence). CDR3 length equals 13 residues. The DNA for the CDR3 is TGTGCCAGCAGGCTGACACTTAATGAAAAACTGTTTTTT. As protein: CASRLTLNEKLFF.

As DNA, the CDR3 is TGTGCCAGCAGCTTAATAGGGGATCTCTATGGCTACACCTTC. It yields the protein CASSLIGDLYGYTF. The V and J genes are TRBV13 and TRBJ1-2; TRBD1 is a possible D gene (5 bases). CDR3 size: 14 residues. From germline, CDR1 is PRHDT and CDR2 FYEKMQ (reference sequence). Trimming took off 2 bases at V and 4 bases at J, with 11 bases between the two ends.

The rearrangement uses TRBV10-1 and TRBJ1-1; the match to TRBD1 covers 11 bases. J gave up 5 bases and V 4 bases, and 6 bases lay outside the gene matches. CDR1 WNHNN and CDR2 SYGVQD come from the germline V gene (reference sequence). CDR3 length: 15 residues. The CDR3 DNA sequence: TGCGCCAGCAGTGTGGACAGGGGGCGCAGGACTGAAGCTTTCTTT. Translated, it gives CASSVDRGRRTEAFF.

The table lists this clone with a count of one. The V and J genes are TRBV15 and TRBJ2-4; TRBD2 is a possible D gene (5 bases). Germline V gives CDR1 LNHNV, CDR2 YYDKDF (reference sequence). V was pared by 3 bases and J by 0 bases, with 12 bases between. This CDR3 has 16 amino acids. CDR3 loop: CATSRWRPLAKNIQYF. CDR3 bases: TGTGCCACCAGCAGGTGGAGGCCTCTAGCCAAAAACATTCAGTACTTC.

The gene calls are TRBV4-1 and TRBJ1-5; the D gene is possibly TRBD1 (5 bases). CDR3 length: 16 residues. The V gene's germline CDR1 is MGHRA and CDR2 YSYEKL. V gave up 5 bases and J gave up 3 bases, with 17 bases separating them. This chain's CDR3 is CASSYLPEGINQPQHF. The CDR3 bases are TGCGCCAGCAGCTACCTCCCGGAGGGGATCAATCAGCCCCAGCATTTT.

The gene calls are TRBV18 and TRBJ1-1; TRBD1 is a possible D gene (6 bases). Looked up from germline, CDR1 is KGHSH and CDR2 is LQKENI. Trimming removed 0 bases from V and 0 bases from J, with 11 bases in between. The CDR3 loop spans 16 amino acids. The CDR3 region has the DNA TGTGCCAGCTCACCACCGGTCCCAGGGGTGAACACTGAAGCTTTCTTT. Its translation is CASSPPVPGVNTEAFF.

V and J are TRBV7-2 and TRBJ2-2; TRBD2 aligns across 10 bases. CDR3 length: 15 residues. CDR1 SGHTA and CDR2 FQGNSA come from the germline V gene. V dropped 5 bases and J dropped 5; count of bases not matched to a gene: 5. CDR3 amino acids: CASSTSGVRTGELFF. Here the CDR3 DNA reads TGTGCCAGCAGCACTAGCGGGGTTAGGACCGGGGAGCTGTTTTTT. The full variable domain, its missing parts supplied by reference TRBV7-2 and TRBJ2-2, is GAGVSQSPSNKVTEKGKDVELRCDPISGHTALYWYRQSLGQGLEFLIYFQGNSAPDKSGLPSDRFSAERTGGSVSTLTIQRTQQEDSAVYLCASSTSGVRTGELFFGEGSRLTVL.

This chain uses TRBV9 with TRBJ2-1; D may be TRBD1 (5 bases). CDR1 and CDR2 from the germline V gene are SGDLS and YYNGEE. The germline V and J ends were trimmed by 3 bases and 3 bases, with 13 bases remaining between them. The CDR3 is 15 residues long. The CDR3 sequence is CASSAGFQGYNEQFF. The CDR3 DNA follows: TGTGCCAGCAGCGCCGGGTTCCAGGGCTACAATGAGCAGTTCTTC.

The rearrangement uses TRBV12-3 or TRBV12-4 and TRBJ2-7; 8 positions agree with TRBD2. The V gene end was trimmed by 5 bases and the J gene end by 4 bases; junction bases not matched to a gene: 4. CDR3 length: 13 residues. CDR3 amino acids: CASSRTSKYEQYF. The DNA for the CDR3 is TGTGCCAGCAGTAGGACTAGCAAGTACGAGCAGTACTTC.

The chain recombines TRBV5-1 with TRBJ1-1, with no clear D. The germline V gene encodes CDR1 SGHRS and CDR2 YFSETQ. Trimming cost V 2 bases and J 1 base, with 6 bases left between them. The CDR3 runs to 13 residues. CDR3 coding DNA: TGCGCCAGCAGCTTTCAGGAGAACACTGAAGCTTTCTTT. Residues: CASSFQENTEAFF.

V and J are TRBV10-1 and TRBJ2-1, with TRBD2 as a possible D gene (6 bases). Looked up from germline, CDR1 is WNHNN and CDR2 is SYGVQD (reference sequence). V lost 0 bases, J lost 10 bases, and 16 bases lay in between. This CDR3 region has 15 residues. CDR3 loop: CASSESGGLGREQFF. The CDR3 DNA sequence: TGCGCCAGCAGTGAGTCGGGAGGTCTGGGACGGGAGCAGTTCTTC.

The rearrangement joins TRBV28 to TRBJ2-7; TRBD1 is a possible D gene (6 bases). Germline V gene data show CDR1 as MDHEN and CDR2 as SYDVKM. Trimming left V 3 bases short and J 1 base short, with 13 bases between. The CDR3 has 15 residues. The CDR3 DNA follows: TGTGCCAGCAGTTTGAGAGGAGGACAGTCCTACGAGCAGTACTTC. Translated, it gives CASSLRGGQSYEQYF.

The chain uses TRBV6-5 and TRBJ1-4, with TRBD1 matching over 8 bases. The CDR3 is 14 residues long. Per germline, CDR1 MNHEY and CDR2 SVGAGI. Trimming took 8 bases from V and 1 from J; bases not matched to a gene: 3. CDR3 sequence reads: CASRTGGTNEKLFF. For the CDR3, the DNA is TGTGCCAGCCGTACAGGGGGAACTAATGAAAAACTGTTTTTT.

Of note for this clone: The same CDR3 also results from other DNA sequences found in this sample. The chain has TRBV7-2 and TRBJ1-4; D gene unclear. V was shortened by 6 bases and J by 0 bases, with 8 bases between the two germline ends. The V gene's germline CDR1 is SGHTA and CDR2 FQGNSA. This CDR3 has 14 residues. DNA of the CDR3: TGTGCCAGCAGTAGAGATGCAACTAATGAAAAACTGTTTTTT. Protein product: CASSRDATNEKLFF.

V and J are TRBV29-1 and TRBJ2-6; TRBD1 matches 11 bases. The J segment lost 0 bases and the V segment lost 5 bases, leaving 3 bases of the junction unmatched. CDR3 length equals 16 residues. From germline, CDR1 is SQVTM and CDR2 ANQGSEA. The CDR3 region is CSVRTGGVSGANVLTF. For the CDR3, the DNA is TGCAGCGTTCGGACAGGGGGCGTCTCTGGGGCCAACGTCCTGACTTTC.

This chain links TRBV5-4 with TRBJ1-2, with D hard to call. V shed 1 base and J shed 4 bases, with 11 bases lying between them. The CDR3 is 14 residues long. Per germline, CDR1 SGHNT and CDR2 YYREEE (reference sequence). The CDR3 nucleotides are TGTGCCAGCAGCTTGACTCGGGAGAGCTATGGCTACACCTTC. Translated, it gives CASSLTRESYGYTF.

This clone appeared a few times. The chain employs TRBV3-1 (or the pseudogene TRBV3-2) and TRBJ1-1, with D possibly being TRBD1 (5 bases). Germline V gene data show CDR1 as LGHDT and CDR2 as YNNKEL (reference sequence). CDR3 length equals 14 residues. V was trimmed by 0 bases and J by 11 bases, leaving 16 bases between them. For the CDR3, the DNA is TGTGCCAGCAGCCAAGAGGGATTAGGGGTGCGGGCTTTCTTT. It translates to CASSQEGLGVRAFF.

In nucleotides, the CDR3 is TGTGCCAGCAGCCAGAAGTATCAGGGCACTGAAGCTTTCTTT. Translation: CASSQKYQGTEAFF. The J gene is TRBJ1-1, the V gene TRBV3-1 (or the pseudogene TRBV3-2), with D possibly matching TRBD1 (5 bases). Germline CDR1 and CDR2: LGHDT and YNNKEL (reference sequence). The CDR3 covers 14 residues. Trimming removed 3 bases from V and 4 bases from J, with 12 bases in between.

V usage is TRBV18 and J usage is TRBJ1-1, with D unresolved. In germline, CDR1 is KGHSH, CDR2 LQKENI. This CDR3 has 14 amino acids. V was shortened by 3 bases and J by 0 bases, with 8 bases between the two germline ends. The CDR3 DNA reads as TGTGCCAGCTCACCGGCGGCAGTGAACACTGAAGCTTTCTTT. It encodes CASSPAAVNTEAFF.

This chain links TRBV6-5 with TRBJ1-2, with 10 bases aligning to TRBD1. The germline V gene encodes CDR1 MNHEY and CDR2 SVGAGI. The CDR3 length is 15 residues. V shed 2 bases, J shed 2 bases, and the junction held 2 bases outside the gene matches. The CDR3 nucleotides are TGTGCCAGCAGTTACACGACAGGGGGCAACTATGGCTACACCTTC. Protein product: CASSYTTGGNYGYTF.

The V and J genes are TRBV6-5 and TRBJ2-1; a weak D match, TRBD1 (6 bases). The CDR3 extends over 15 amino acids. V was trimmed by 3 bases and J by 7 bases, leaving 16 bases between them. Germline CDR1 MNHEY, CDR2 SVGAGI. CDR3 protein: CASSYVPQGRNEQFF. CDR3 DNA sequence: TGTGCCAGCAGTTATGTCCCACAGGGAAGGAATGAGCAGTTCTTC.

The chain is built from TRBV18 and TRBJ1-2; no definite D call. The length of the CDR3 is 13 residues. Germline-derived CDR1 and CDR2 are KGHSH and LQKENI. V was cut by 2 bases and J by 2 bases, with 6 bases left in between. CDR3 region: CASSPERNYGYTF. In DNA, the CDR3 is TGTGCCAGCTCACCAGAGCGGAACTATGGCTACACCTTC.

This chain links TRBV7-9 with TRBJ2-4; 10 bases map to TRBD1. This CDR3 contains 19 residues. Germline V gene lookup returns CDR1 SEHNR and CDR2 FQNEAQ (reference sequence). The V segment lost 5 bases and the J segment 0 bases; nucleotides outside the gene matches: 13. The CDR3 region has the DNA TGTGCCAGCAGCCCCCAGGGACAGGGGACCTCTCTAGCCAAAAACATTCAGTACTTC. Its translation: CASSPQGQGTSLAKNIQYF.

This sequence joins TRBV2 and TRBJ1-6, with 9 bases fitting TRBD1. The CDR3 has 14 amino acids. Looked up from germline, CDR1 is SNHLY and CDR2 is FYNNEI. Trimming cost V 6 bases and J 10 bases; bases outside gene matches: 7. In DNA form, the CDR3 reads TGTGCCAGCAGAAGACAGGGGGGACAATCACCCCTCCACTTT. This codes for CASRRQGGQSPLHF.